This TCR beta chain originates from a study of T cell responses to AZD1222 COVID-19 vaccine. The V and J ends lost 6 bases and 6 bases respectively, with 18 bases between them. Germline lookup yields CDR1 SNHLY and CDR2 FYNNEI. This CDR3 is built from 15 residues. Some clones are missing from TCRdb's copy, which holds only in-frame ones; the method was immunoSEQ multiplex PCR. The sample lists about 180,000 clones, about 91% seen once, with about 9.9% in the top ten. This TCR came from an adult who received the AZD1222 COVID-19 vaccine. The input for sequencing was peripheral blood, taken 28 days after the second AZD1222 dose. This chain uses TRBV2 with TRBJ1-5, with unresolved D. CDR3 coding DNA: TGTGCCAGCAGGACCGTAGGAGGTGAGGGTCAGCCCCAGCATTTT. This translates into CASRTVGGEGQPQHF. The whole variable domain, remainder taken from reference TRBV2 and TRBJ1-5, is EPEVTQTPSHQVTQMGQEVILRCVPISNHLYFYWYRQILGQKVEFLVSFYNNEISEKSEIFDDQFSVERPDGSNFTLKIRSTKLEDSAMYFCASRTVGGEGQPQHFGDGTRLSIL.